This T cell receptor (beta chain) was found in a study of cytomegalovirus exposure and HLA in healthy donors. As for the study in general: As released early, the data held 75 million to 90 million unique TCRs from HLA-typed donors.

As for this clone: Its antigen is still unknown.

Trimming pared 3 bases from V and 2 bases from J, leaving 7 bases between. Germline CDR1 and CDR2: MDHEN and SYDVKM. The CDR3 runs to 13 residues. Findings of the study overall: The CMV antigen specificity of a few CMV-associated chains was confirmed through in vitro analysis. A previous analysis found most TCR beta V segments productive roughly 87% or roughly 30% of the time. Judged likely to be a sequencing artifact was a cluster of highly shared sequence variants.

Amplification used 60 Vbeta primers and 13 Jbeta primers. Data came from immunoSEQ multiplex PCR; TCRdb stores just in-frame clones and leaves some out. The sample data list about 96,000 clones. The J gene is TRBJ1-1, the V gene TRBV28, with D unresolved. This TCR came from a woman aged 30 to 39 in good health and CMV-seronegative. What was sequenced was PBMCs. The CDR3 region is CASSLRQNTEAFF. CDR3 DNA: TGTGCCAGCAGTTTGCGACAAAACACTGAAGCTTTCTTT.